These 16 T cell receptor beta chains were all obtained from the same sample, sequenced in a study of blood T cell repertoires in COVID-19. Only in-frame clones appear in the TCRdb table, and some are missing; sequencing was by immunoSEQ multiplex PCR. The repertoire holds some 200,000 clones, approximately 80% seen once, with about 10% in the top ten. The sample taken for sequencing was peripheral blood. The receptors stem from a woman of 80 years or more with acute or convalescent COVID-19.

CDR3 residues: CASTFLSSDTQYF. The CDR3 region has the DNA TGTGCCAGCACCTTTCTGAGTTCGGATACGCAGTATTTT. This chain uses TRBV6-6 with TRBJ2-3; D uncertain. Trimming removed 7 bases from V and 6 bases from J, with 14 bases in between. The length of the CDR3 is 13 residues. The germline V gene encodes CDR1 MNHNY and CDR2 SVGAGI (reference sequence).

The CDR3 loop reads CASNEGGSYNSPLHF. CDR3 nucleotide sequence: TGTGCCAGTAACGAGGGTGGATCCTATAATTCACCCCTCCACTTT. V and J are TRBV19 and TRBJ1-6; D remains ambiguous. CDR1 is LNHDA and CDR2 is SQIVND in the germline V gene (reference sequence). Trimming left V 7 bases short and J 1 base short, with 11 bases between. The CDR3 length is 15 residues. The whole variable domain, filled in from reference TRBV19 and TRBJ1-6, reads DGGITQSPKYLFRKEGQNVTLSCEQNLNHDAMYWYRQDPGQGLRLIYYSQIVNDFQKGDIAEGYSVSREKKESFPLTVTSAQKNPTAFYLCASNEGGSYNSPLHFGNGTRLTVT.

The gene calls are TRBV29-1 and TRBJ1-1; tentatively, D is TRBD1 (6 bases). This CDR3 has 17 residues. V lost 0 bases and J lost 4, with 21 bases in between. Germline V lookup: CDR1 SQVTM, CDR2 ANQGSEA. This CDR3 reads CSVEDRGTGRAPTEAFF. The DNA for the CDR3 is TGCAGCGTTGAAGATAGGGGGACGGGGAGGGCCCCCACTGAAGCTTTCTTT. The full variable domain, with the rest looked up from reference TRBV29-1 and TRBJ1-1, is SAVISQKPSRDICQRGTSLTIQCQVDSQVTMMFWYRQQPGQSLTLIATANQGSEATYESGFVIDKFPISRPNLTFSTLTVSNMSPEDSSIYLCSVEDRGTGRAPTEAFFGQGTRLTVV.

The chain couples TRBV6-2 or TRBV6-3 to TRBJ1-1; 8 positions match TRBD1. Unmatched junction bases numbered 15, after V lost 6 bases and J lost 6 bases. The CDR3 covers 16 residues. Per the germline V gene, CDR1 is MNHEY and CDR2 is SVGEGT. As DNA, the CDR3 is TGTGCCAGCAGCAAACTGGGCAGGGGGCTTGTAGCTGAAGCTTTCTTT. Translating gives CASSKLGRGLVAEAFF.

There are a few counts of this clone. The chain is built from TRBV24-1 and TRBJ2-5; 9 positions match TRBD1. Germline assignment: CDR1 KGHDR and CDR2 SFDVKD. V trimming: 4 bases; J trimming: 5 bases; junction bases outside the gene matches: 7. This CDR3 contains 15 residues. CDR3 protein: CATSDARDRVETQYF. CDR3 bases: TGTGCCACCAGTGACGCCCGGGACAGGGTTGAGACCCAGTACTTC.

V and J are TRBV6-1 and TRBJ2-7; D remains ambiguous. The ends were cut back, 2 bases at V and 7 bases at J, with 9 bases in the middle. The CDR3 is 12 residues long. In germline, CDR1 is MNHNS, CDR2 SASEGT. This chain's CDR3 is CASSEPPLEQYF. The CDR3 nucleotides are TGTGCCAGCAGTGAACCCCCCCTGGAGCAGTACTTC.

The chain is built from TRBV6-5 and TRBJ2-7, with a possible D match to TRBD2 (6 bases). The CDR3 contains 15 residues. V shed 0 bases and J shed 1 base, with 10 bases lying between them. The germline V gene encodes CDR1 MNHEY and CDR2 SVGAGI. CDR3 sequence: CASSYSAGRSYEQYF. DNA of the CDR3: TGTGCCAGCAGTTACTCAGCGGGCCGTTCCTACGAGCAGTACTTC.

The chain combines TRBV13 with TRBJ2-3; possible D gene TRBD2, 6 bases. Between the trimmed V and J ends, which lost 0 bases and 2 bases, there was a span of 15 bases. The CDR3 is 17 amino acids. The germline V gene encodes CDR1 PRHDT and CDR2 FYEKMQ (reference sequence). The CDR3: CASSLGVSLALTDTQYF. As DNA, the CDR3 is TGTGCCAGCAGCTTAGGGGTGTCGCTAGCGCTCACAGATACGCAGTATTTT.

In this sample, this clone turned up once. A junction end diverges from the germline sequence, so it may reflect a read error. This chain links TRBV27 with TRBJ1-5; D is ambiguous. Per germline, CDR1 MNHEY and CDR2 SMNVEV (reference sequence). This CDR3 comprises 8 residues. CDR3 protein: CASSLERF. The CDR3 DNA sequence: TGTGCCAGCAGTCTGGAGCGGTTT.

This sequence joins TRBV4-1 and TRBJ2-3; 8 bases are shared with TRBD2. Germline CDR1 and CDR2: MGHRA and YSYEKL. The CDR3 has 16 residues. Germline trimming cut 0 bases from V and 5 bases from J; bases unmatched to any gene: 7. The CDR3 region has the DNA TGCGCCAGCAGCCAAGATAAGCGGGAGTGGATAGATACGCAGTATTTT. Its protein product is CASSQDKREWIDTQYF.

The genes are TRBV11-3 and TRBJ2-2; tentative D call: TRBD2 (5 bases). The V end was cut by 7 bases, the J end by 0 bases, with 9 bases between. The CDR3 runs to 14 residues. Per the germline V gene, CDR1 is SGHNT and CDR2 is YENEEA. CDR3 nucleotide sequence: TGTGCCAGCACCCGGACTTCGAACACCGGGGAGCTGTTTTTT. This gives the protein CASTRTSNTGELFF.

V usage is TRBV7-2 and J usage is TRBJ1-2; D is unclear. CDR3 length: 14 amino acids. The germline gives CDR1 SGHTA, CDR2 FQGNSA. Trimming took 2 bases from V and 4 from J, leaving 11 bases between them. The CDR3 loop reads CASSLSRSVYGYTF. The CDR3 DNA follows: TGTGCCAGCAGCTTATCTCGGTCTGTCTATGGCTACACCTTC.

The CDR3 spells CASSLGHFTGGQETQYF. The CDR3 DNA reads as TGCGCCAGCAGCTTGGGCCACTTTACAGGGGGACAAGAGACCCAGTACTTC. The V gene is TRBV5-1, the J gene TRBJ2-5; TRBD1 agrees at 8 bases. The V gene end was trimmed by 0 bases and the J gene end by 2 bases; junction bases not matched to a gene: 9. The CDR3 length is 17 residues. Germline CDR1 reads SGHRS; CDR2 reads YFSETQ.

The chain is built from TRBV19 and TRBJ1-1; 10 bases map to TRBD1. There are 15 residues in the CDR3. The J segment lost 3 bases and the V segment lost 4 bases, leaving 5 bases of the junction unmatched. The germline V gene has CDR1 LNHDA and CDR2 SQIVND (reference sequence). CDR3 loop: CASSKDRGADTEAFF. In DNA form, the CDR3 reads TGTGCCAGTAGTAAGGACAGGGGGGCGGACACTGAAGCTTTCTTT.

The CDR3 is CASSQERDSIGQYF. The DNA for the CDR3 is TGCGCCAGCAGCCAAGAGAGGGACTCGATCGGGCAGTACTTC. The J gene is TRBJ2-7, the V gene TRBV4-1; TRBD2 might be the D (6 bases). CDR3 length: 14 amino acids. V lost 0 bases to trimming and J lost 9 bases, with 15 bases between them. CDR1 is MGHRA and CDR2 is YSYEKL in the germline V gene.

CDR3 nucleotide sequence: TGTGCCAGCAGGGGACAGGGGGCGAGGTATGGCTACACCTTC. This gives the protein CASRGQGARYGYTF. The chain joins TRBV2 to TRBJ1-2, with TRBD1 matching over 12 bases. Germline V gene data show CDR1 as SNHLY and CDR2 as FYNNEI. The CDR3 has 14 amino acids. The V and J ends lost 6 bases and 5 bases, in that order; junction bases with no gene match: 4.